Listed below are T cell receptor beta chains from one sample, sequenced in a study of shared clonotypes between healthy human individuals. Generated by immunoSEQ multiplex PCR, the TCRdb table keeps only in-frame clones and is missing some. The data contain about 2 million clones, roughly 95% of them singletons. Sample: naive CD8+ T cells sorted from blood. The receptors originated from a man aged 18 to 29 in good health. Each CDR3 is given with its conserved first and last residue. Each record gives: V gene, clone size, J gene, D gene, CDR3 protein, CDR3 DNA. D genes are given only for firm matches. The size of a clone is reported for some rows only, either as once, few or many, or as a class for expanded clones.

V: TRBV6-1
size: .
J: TRBJ2-7
D: .
CDR3: CASSGLQQGYEQYF
DNA: TGTGCCAGCAGTGGGCTGCAACAGGGCTACGAGCAGTACTTC

V: TRBV6-7
size: .
J: TRBJ2-4
D: .
CDR3: CASSYSRGTKNIQYF
DNA: TGTGCCAGCAGTTACTCGAGAGGGACCAAAAACATTCAGTACTTC

V: TRBV21-1
size: .
J: TRBJ1-4
D: .
CDR3: CASSKGQEDEKLFF
DNA: TGTGCCAGCAGCAAAGGACAGGAGGATGAAAAACTGTTTTTT

V: TRBV5-1
size: once
J: TRBJ2-7
D: .
CDR3: CASSVGSGNYEQYF
DNA: TGCGCCAGCAGCGTTGGTTCAGGGAACTACGAGCAGTACTTC

V: TRBV7-9
size: .
J: TRBJ2-7
D: .
CDR3: CASSLFLEDSPDVYEQYF
DNA: TGTGCCAGCAGCTTATTTTTAGAGGACAGTCCTGACGTGTACGAGCAGTACTTC

V: TRBV25-1
size: .
J: TRBJ2-1
D: TRBD2
CDR3: CASRGLYWFF
DNA: TGTGCCAGCAGGGGACTATACTGGTTCTTC

V: TRBV29-1
size: .
J: TRBJ1-2
D: .
CDR3: CSVEDLTVGGSPNYGYTF
DNA: TGCAGCGTTGAAGATTTAACCGTAGGAGGGTCCCCTAACTATGGCTACACCTTC

V: TRBV2
size: .
J: TRBJ2-3
D: .
CDR3: CASSRIETDTQYF
DNA: TGTGCCAGCAGCCGAATAGAGACAGATACGCAGTATTTT

V: TRBV1
size: once
J: TRBJ2-2
D: .
CDR3: CTSSQDRDSANTGELFF
DNA: TGCACCAGCAGCCAAGATCGGGACTCCGCTAACACCGGGGAGCTGTTTTTT

V: TRBV27
size: .
J: TRBJ2-1
D: .
CDR3: CASSFTVSSYNEQFF
DNA: TGTGCCAGCAGTTTTACCGTTAGCTCCTACAATGAGCAGTTCTTC

V: TRBV30
size: .
J: TRBJ1-5
D: .
CDR3: CAWSVQSDQPQHF
DNA: TGTGCCTGGAGTGTACAGTCCGATCAGCCCCAGCATTTT

V: TRBV29-1
size: .
J: TRBJ2-2
D: TRBD1
CDR3: CSVGIEDRPTGELFF
DNA: TGCAGCGTTGGGATCGAGGACAGGCCCACCGGGGAGCTGTTTTTT

V: TRBV4-2
size: .
J: TRBJ1-1
D: .
CDR3: CASSHPEGLNTEAFF
DNA: TGTGCCAGCAGCCACCCAGAAGGCTTGAACACTGAAGCTTTCTTT

V: TRBV7-9
size: .
J: TRBJ2-7
D: .
CDR3: CASSLPSSYEQYF
DNA: TGTGCCAGCAGCTTACCCTCATCCTACGAGCAGTACTTC

V: TRBV13
size: once
J: TRBJ1-1
D: .
CDR3: CASSLMPGGGTEAFF
DNA: TGTGCCAGCAGCTTGATGCCGGGCGGGGGCACTGAAGCTTTCTTT

V: TRBV4-1
size: .
J: TRBJ2-2
D: .
CDR3: CASSWLAVTGELFF
DNA: TGCGCCAGCAGCTGGCTAGCCGTTACCGGGGAGCTGTTTTTT

V: TRBV5-1
size: .
J: TRBJ2-7
D: .
CDR3: CASSFADYYEQYF
DNA: TGCGCCAGCAGCTTTGCAGATTACTACGAGCAGTACTTC

V: TRBV5-1
size: .
J: TRBJ2-3
D: TRBD2
CDR3: CASTGRKASLAGADTQYF
DNA: TGCGCCAGCACAGGACGAAAGGCGTCACTAGCGGGAGCAGATACGCAGTATTTT

V: TRBV11-3
size: .
J: TRBJ2-1
D: TRBD2
CDR3: CASSAGLAGDNEQFF
DNA: TGTGCCAGCAGCGCAGGACTAGCGGGAGACAATGAGCAGTTCTTC

V: TRBV5-6
size: .
J: TRBJ2-5
D: .
CDR3: CASSATGQETQYF
DNA: TGTGCCAGCAGCGCTACAGGACAAGAGACCCAGTACTTC

V: TRBV7-9
size: .
J: TRBJ2-7
D: .
CDR3: CASSPLGLDYEQYF
DNA: TGTGCCAGCAGCCCACTGGGACTCGATTACGAGCAGTACTTC

V: TRBV7-8
size: .
J: TRBJ2-2
D: TRBD1
CDR3: CASSLPGQLTGELFF
DNA: TGTGCCAGCAGCTTACCGGGACAGCTCACCGGGGAGCTGTTTTTT

V: TRBV5-4
size: .
J: TRBJ2-2
D: .
CDR3: CASSLGTGPGELFF
DNA: TGTGCCAGCAGCTTGGGTACGGGACCCGGGGAGCTGTTTTTT

V: TRBV15
size: once
J: TRBJ2-7
D: .
CDR3: CATSSRREFGYEQYF
DNA: TGTGCCACCAGCAGCAGACGGGAGTTCGGGTACGAGCAGTACTTC

V: TRBV5-1
size: .
J: TRBJ2-1
D: .
CDR3: CASSLGVYNEQFF
DNA: TGCGCCAGCAGCTTGGGTGTGTACAATGAGCAGTTCTTC

V: TRBV6-5
size: .
J: TRBJ2-1
D: TRBD2
CDR3: CASSPSGGGYNEQFF
DNA: TGTGCCAGCAGCCCTAGCGGGGGAGGCTACAATGAGCAGTTCTTC

V: TRBV9
size: .
J: TRBJ2-1
D: .
CDR3: CASSPLKTSQDEQFF
DNA: TGTGCCAGCAGCCCTCTTAAGACTAGTCAGGATGAGCAGTTCTTC

V: TRBV9
size: once
J: TRBJ2-7
D: .
CDR3: CASSVGISGNYEQYF
DNA: TGTGCCAGCAGCGTAGGAATTAGCGGCAACTACGAGCAGTACTTC

V: TRBV6-5
size: once
J: TRBJ2-7
D: .
CDR3: CASSPAGVLYEQYF
DNA: TGTGCCAGCAGCCCAGCCGGGGTCCTCTACGAGCAGTACTTC

V: TRBV14
size: .
J: TRBJ2-7
D: .
CDR3: CASSQEAGSHEQYF
DNA: TGTGCCAGCAGCCAAGAGGCAGGGTCCCACGAGCAGTACTTC

V: TRBV19
size: .
J: TRBJ2-7
D: TRBD1
CDR3: CASRYRDSVYEQYF
DNA: TGTGCCAGTAGGTACCGGGACAGCGTCTACGAGCAGTACTTC

V: TRBV6-1
size: .
J: TRBJ2-1
D: .
CDR3: CASIGADEQFF
DNA: TGTGCCAGCATCGGGGCCGATGAGCAGTTCTTC

V: TRBV6-1
size: .
J: TRBJ2-1
D: .
CDR3: CASSEAGLHEQFF
DNA: TGTGCCAGCAGTGAAGCGGGACTCCATGAGCAGTTCTTC

V: TRBV11-2
size: .
J: TRBJ2-3
D: .
CDR3: CASSSWLWDTQYF
DNA: TGTGCCAGCAGCTCCTGGTTGTGGGATACGCAGTATTTT

V: TRBV21-1
size: once
J: TRBJ1-6
D: .
CDR3: CASSSKPRATSPLHF
DNA: TGTGCCAGCAGCTCTAAGCCCAGGGCCACTTCACCCCTCCACTTT

V: TRBV7-9
size: .
J: TRBJ2-2
D: TRBD2
CDR3: CASGWTSGGLTNTGELFF
DNA: TGTGCCAGCGGCTGGACTAGCGGGGGGCTTACGAACACCGGGGAGCTGTTTTTT

V: TRBV29-1
size: .
J: TRBJ1-1
D: .
CDR3: CSVEDPPEGNTEAFF
DNA: TGCAGCGTTGAAGATCCACCGGAGGGGAACACTGAAGCTTTCTTT

V: TRBV5-4
size: .
J: TRBJ1-2
D: .
CDR3: CASCPDRNYGYTF
DNA: TGTGCCAGCTGCCCGGACAGAAACTATGGCTACACCTTC

V: TRBV27
size: .
J: TRBJ2-3
D: .
CDR3: CASRGIGPSTDTQYF
DNA: TGTGCCAGCAGAGGGATAGGGCCAAGTACAGATACGCAGTATTTT

V: TRBV5-1
size: .
J: TRBJ2-5
D: .
CDR3: CASSLDEAETQYF
DNA: TGCGCCAGCAGCTTGGACGAGGCAGAGACCCAGTACTTC

V: TRBV6-5
size: .
J: TRBJ2-7
D: .
CDR3: CASSPKLYAYEQYF
DNA: TGTGCCAGCAGCCCCAAGTTGTACGCCTACGAGCAGTACTTC

V: TRBV11-3
size: .
J: TRBJ2-3
D: TRBD2
CDR3: CASSAGTSGRGSTDTQYF
DNA: TGTGCCAGCTCGGCCGGGACTAGCGGGAGGGGAAGCACAGATACGCAGTATTTT

V: TRBV5-1
size: .
J: TRBJ2-7
D: .
CDR3: CASSAEGGTYEQYF
DNA: TGCGCCAGCAGCGCCGAAGGAGGGACCTACGAGCAGTACTTC

V: TRBV7-9
size: .
J: TRBJ2-3
D: .
CDR3: CASSLASHPRTDTQYF
DNA: TGTGCCAGCAGCTTAGCGTCACACCCCCGGACAGATACGCAGTATTTT

V: TRBV7-9
size: .
J: TRBJ2-7
D: .
CDR3: CASSFESSYEQYF
DNA: TGTGCCAGCAGCTTCGAGAGCTCCTACGAGCAGTACTTC

V: TRBV6-5
size: .
J: TRBJ2-2
D: .
CDR3: CASSYSSDTGELFF
DNA: TGTGCCAGCAGTTACTCAAGTGACACCGGGGAGCTGTTTTTT

V: TRBV4-2
size: .
J: TRBJ2-7
D: TRBD1
CDR3: CASSQEGTGGGWYEQYF
DNA: TGTGCCAGCAGCCAAGAAGGGACAGGGGGCGGTTGGTACGAGCAGTACTTC

V: TRBV4-1
size: .
J: TRBJ2-1
D: .
CDR3: CASSQGQGGYNEQFF
DNA: TGCGCCAGCAGCCAAGGACAAGGGGGGTACAATGAGCAGTTCTTC